A single sample gave rise to the 29 T cell receptor beta chains below, sequenced in a study of blood T cell repertoires in COVID-19. Measured with immunoSEQ multiplex PCR; TCRdb has only the in-frame clones, and not every one. The sample lists about 230,000 clones, around 90% occurring once. The sequencing sample was made of PBMCs or T cells enriched from blood (not recorded which). Every receptor here comes from a young man who had recovered from COVID-19.

The chain employs TRBV19 and TRBJ1-2, with no clear D. CDR3 length: 14 residues. V was trimmed by 0 bases and J by 7 bases, leaving 12 bases between them. Germline V lookup: CDR1 LNHDA, CDR2 SQIVND (reference sequence). The CDR3 here is CASSIDREIRGYTF. CDR3 DNA sequence: TGTGCCAGTAGTATAGATAGGGAGATCCGTGGCTACACCTTC.

This clone was seen once. This chain uses TRBV7-9 with TRBJ2-2, with D tentatively TRBD2 (6 bases). The CDR3 covers 16 residues. With 1 base removed from V and 3 bases from J, the gap between germline ends came to 12 bases. Germline CDR1 reads SEHNR; CDR2 reads FQNEAQ (reference sequence). In DNA, the CDR3 is TGTGCCAGCAGCTTAGTCGGGAGAATGTACACCGGGGAGCTGTTTTTT. The encoded protein is CASSLVGRMYTGELFF.

The chain has TRBV4-1 and TRBJ2-7, with D perhaps matching TRBD1 (5 bases). V was pared by 0 bases and J by 5 bases, with 11 bases between. The CDR3 runs 14 residues. The germline V gene has CDR1 MGHRA and CDR2 YSYEKL. The CDR3 region is CASSQDRAGHEQYF. CDR3 sequence (DNA): TGCGCCAGCAGCCAAGATCGCGCAGGGCACGAGCAGTACTTC.

This clone was recorded once. J is TRBJ1-5 and V is TRBV5-1, with D hard to call. This CDR3 region has 13 residues. V was shortened by 1 base and J by 4 bases, with 6 bases between the two germline ends. CDR1 is SGHRS and CDR2 is YFSETQ in the germline V gene. The CDR3 sequence: CASSLNGNQPQHF. CDR3 sequence (DNA): TGCGCCAGCAGCTTGAACGGGAATCAGCCCCAGCATTTT.

This rearrangement joins TRBV10-2 to TRBJ2-1, with D tentatively TRBD1 (6 bases). The germline gives CDR1 WSHSY, CDR2 SAAADI. The CDR3 consists of 15 residues. Trimming took off 6 bases at V and 3 bases at J, with 15 bases between the two ends. CDR3 loop: CASSAQGTSYNEQFF. The CDR3 DNA reads as TGCGCCAGCAGCGCCCAGGGGACCAGCTACAATGAGCAGTTCTTC.

The chain couples TRBV18 to TRBJ2-7; D possibly corresponds to TRBD2 (5 bases). Germline CDR1 and CDR2: KGHSH and LQKENI. This CDR3 is built from 12 residues. V lost 5 bases to trimming and J lost 2 bases, with 7 bases between them. Here the CDR3 DNA reads TGTGCCAGCTCAGAGGAGGCCTACGAGCAGTACTTC. Protein: CASSEEAYEQYF.

This chain uses TRBV20-1 with TRBJ2-3; D remains unclear. The CDR3 runs 11 residues. Germline CDR1 DFQATT, CDR2 SNEGSKA (reference sequence). V gave up 3 bases and J gave up 6 bases, with 7 bases separating them. The CDR3 is CSASFLDTQYF. The CDR3 bases are TGCAGTGCTAGCTTTTTGGATACGCAGTATTTT.

The CDR3 DNA reads as TGTGCCAGCAGCCGCTTGGGGCAGGGGGATAATGAAAAACTGTTTTTT. Amino acids: CASSRLGQGDNEKLFF. The chain employs TRBV7-9 and TRBJ1-4, with 7 nucleotides matching TRBD1. The CDR3 sequence is 16 residues long. V lost 5 bases, J lost 4 bases, and 10 bases stayed unmatched. Germline V gene sequence: CDR1 SEHNR, CDR2 FQNEAQ (reference sequence).

The chain is built from TRBV28 and TRBJ2-7; 7 nucleotides align to TRBD1. CDR3 length: 15 residues. CDR1 and CDR2 from the germline V gene are MDHEN and SYDVKM. With 3 bases clipped from V and 2 bases from J, the junction kept 7 bases outside the gene matches. CDR3 bases: TGTGCCAGCAGTTTCTATTCCGGGACAGCCTACGAGCAGTACTTC. Encoded protein: CASSFYSGTAYEQYF.

In regard to this clone: The junction shows a germline mismatch at one end, possibly a read error. The V gene is TRBV4-1, the J gene TRBJ2-2; 7 bases agree with TRBD1. The CDR3 sequence is 17 residues long. CDR1 is MGHRA, CDR2 YSYEKL, per germline. CDR3 nucleotides: TGCGCCAGCAGCCATCGCCCCCGAGGGGGCCAACACCGGGGAGCTGTTTTT. Protein: CASSHRPRGGQHRGAVF.

The CDR3 nucleotides are TGTGCCAGCAGCCGCGGGGGGCGGGCAGATACGCAGTATTTT. The encoded protein is CASSRGGRADTQYF. The chain employs TRBV11-2 and TRBJ2-3, with 8 bases aligning to TRBD2. Looked up from germline, CDR1 is SGHAT and CDR2 is FQNNGV. V lost 5 bases to trimming and J lost 4 bases; unmatched junction nucleotides: 5. The CDR3 consists of 14 residues. The entire variable domain, with the rest obtained from reference TRBV11-2 and TRBJ2-3, is as follows: EAGVAQSPRYKIIEKRQSVAFWCNPISGHATLYWYQQILGQGPKLLIQFQNNGVVDDSQLPKDRFSAERLKGVDSTLKIQPAKLEDSAVYLCASSRGGRADTQYFGPGTRLTVL.

The chain combines TRBV19 with TRBJ1-2, with a weak D call TRBD1 (5 bases). Germline CDR1 is LNHDA and CDR2 is SQIVND (reference sequence). Deletions cut 6 bases from V and 0 bases from J, with 14 bases between. The CDR3 consists of 15 residues. CDR3 sequence reads: CASRYRSSTNYGYTF. The CDR3, as DNA: TGTGCCAGTAGATACAGGTCTTCCACTAACTATGGCTACACCTTC. The full variable domain, rest sourced from reference TRBV19 and TRBJ1-2, is DGGITQSPKYLFRKEGQNVTLSCEQNLNHDAMYWYRQDPGQGLRLIYYSQIVNDFQKGDIAEGYSVSREKKESFPLTVTSAQKNPTAFYLCASRYRSSTNYGYTFGSGTRLTVV.

V is TRBV29-1 and J is TRBJ2-7; the D gene is possibly TRBD1 (5 bases). Germline lookup yields CDR1 SQVTM and CDR2 ANQGSEA. Trimming removed 7 bases from V and 1 base from J, with 11 bases in between. This CDR3 spans 12 amino acids. CDR3 in amino acids: CSAQTASYEQYF. For the CDR3, the DNA is TGCAGCGCGCAGACAGCATCCTACGAGCAGTACTTC.

The chain recombines TRBV6-5 with TRBJ2-1; no clear D. The CDR3 consists of 16 residues. Germline CDR1 and CDR2: MNHEY and SVGAGI. V was pared by 2 bases and J by 4 bases, with 15 bases between. This CDR3 reads CASSYTSASQYNEQFF. The CDR3 bases are TGTGCCAGCAGTTACACCTCGGCTAGTCAATACAATGAGCAGTTCTTC.

The chain joins TRBV4-2 to TRBJ1-6, with D unclear. CDR1 and CDR2 from the germline V gene are LGHNA and YNFKEQ. The CDR3 extends over 12 amino acids. The V and J ends lost 0 bases and 10 bases respectively, with 4 bases between them. The CDR3 here is CASSQDPSPLHF. In DNA form, the CDR3 reads TGTGCCAGCAGCCAAGATCCGTCACCCCTCCACTTT.

The chain has TRBV19 and TRBJ2-5; 7 nucleotides align to TRBD1. The ends lost 5 bases at V and 5 bases at J; junction bases unmatched: 17. This CDR3 spans 17 amino acids. Per germline, CDR1 LNHDA and CDR2 SQIVND (reference sequence). The CDR3, as DNA: TGTGCCAGTAGTCGGCGTGGGGTGAACAGGGGAGTGGAGACCCAGTACTTC. Its protein is CASSRRGVNRGVETQYF. The full variable domain, completed using reference TRBV19 and TRBJ2-5, is DGGITQSPKYLFRKEGQNVTLSCEQNLNHDAMYWYRQDPGQGLRLIYYSQIVNDFQKGDIAEGYSVSREKKESFPLTVTSAQKNPTAFYLCASSRRGVNRGVETQYFGPGTRLLVL.

The chain combines TRBV7-8 with TRBJ2-5, with 13 bases fitting TRBD2. Germline V gene lookup returns CDR1 SGHVS and CDR2 FQNEAQ. The CDR3 has 16 amino acids. V gave up 4 bases and J gave up 7 bases; unmatched junction bases: 9. This chain's CDR3 is CASSYERTSGSGTQYF. Written as DNA, the CDR3 is TGTGCCAGCAGCTACGAGAGGACTAGCGGGAGTGGGACCCAGTACTTC.

This clone came up once. This chain uses TRBV27 with TRBJ1-2; D may be TRBD1 (6 bases). Germline CDR1 and CDR2: MNHEY and SMNVEV (reference sequence). This CDR3 has 12 residues. Between the trimmed V and J ends, which lost 5 bases and 2 bases, there was a span of 6 bases. The CDR3 DNA follows: TGTGCCAGCAGTACAGGGAACTATGGCTACACCTTC. It translates to CASSTGNYGYTF.

The chain employs TRBV5-4 and TRBJ2-1; 8 nucleotides match TRBD1. CDR3 size: 12 residues. CDR1 SGHNT and CDR2 YYREEE come from the germline V gene (reference sequence). V lost 3 bases and J lost 7; bases outside the gene matches: 0. CDR3 protein: CASSWTGNEQFF. The CDR3 DNA reads TGTGCCAGCAGCTGGACAGGGAATGAGCAGTTCTTC.

The DNA for the CDR3 is TGTGCCAGCAGCCAAGAAATTGGGACAATGAGCACTGAAGCTTTCTTT. Encoded protein: CASSQEIGTMSTEAFF. The rearrangement joins TRBV3-1 (or the pseudogene TRBV3-2) to TRBJ1-1, with D possibly being TRBD1 (6 bases). Per germline, CDR1 LGHDT and CDR2 YNNKEL (reference sequence). The CDR3 length is 16 residues. Trimming stripped 0 bases from V and 4 bases from J, with 15 bases between.

The V call is TRBV6-5, the J call TRBJ1-5; D unclear. This CDR3 has 12 amino acids. Germline CDR1 and CDR2: MNHEY and SVGAGI. V was shortened by 5 bases and J by 8 bases, with 10 bases between the two germline ends. The CDR3 DNA is TGTGCCAGCAGTCCCACCGAGAAGCCCCAGCATTTT. Its protein product is CASSPTEKPQHF.

This clone was detected only once. The genes are TRBV21-1 and TRBJ2-7; the table's D gene call, TRBD2, was not cross checked with the DNA. TRBV21-1 is a pseudogene locus. CDR3 length: 16 residues. CDR3 nucleotide sequence: TGTGCCAGCAGCAAAGCCCAGCGGGGGGTTCCCTACGAGCAGTACTTC. Translating gives CASSKAQRGVPYEQYF.

V is TRBV5-1 and J is TRBJ2-5, with unresolved D. Germline assignment: CDR1 SGHRS and CDR2 YFSETQ. V was clipped by 4 bases and J by 4 bases, with 14 bases between them. The CDR3 totals 14 residues. In DNA, the CDR3 is TGCGCCAGCAGCCCGGTTCTCGGAGCAGAGACCCAGTACTTC. The encoded protein is CASSPVLGAETQYF.

This clone came up a few times. This sequence joins TRBV7-2 and TRBJ1-4; weak D call: TRBD1 (6 bases). CDR3 length: 14 amino acids. V lost 11 bases and J 8 bases, leaving 21 bases between the germline ends. Germline V gene sequence: CDR1 SGHTA, CDR2 FQGNSA. The CDR3 spells CASAPGAVEEKLFF. In DNA form, the CDR3 reads TGTGCCTCGGCCCCAGGGGCGGTTGAGGAAAAACTGTTTTTT.

This clone was detected only once. The CDR3 spells CAISEIANEQFF. For the CDR3, the DNA is TGTGCCATCAGTGAGATTGCGAATGAGCAGTTCTTC. The chain uses TRBV10-3 and TRBJ2-1; D not resolved. Germline loops: CDR1 ENHRY, CDR2 SYGVKD. The CDR3 sequence is 12 residues long. Trimming stripped 2 bases from V and 7 bases from J, with 6 bases between.

V is TRBV5-1 and J is TRBJ1-4; TRBD1 agrees at 7 bases. The J segment lost 10 bases and the V segment lost 0 bases, leaving 6 bases of the junction unmatched. The CDR3 totals 14 residues. Germline-derived CDR1 and CDR2 are SGHRS and YFSETQ. The CDR3 bases are TGCGCCAGCAGCTTGGTAGAGGGGGCAGGAAAACTGTTTTTT. Its protein is CASSLVEGAGKLFF.

This clone has more than one count but fewer than ten. CDR3 DNA: TGTGCCAGCAGCTTAGATAGGTGGCGGAACGAAGAGACCCAGTACTTC. Translated: CASSLDRWRNEETQYF. The chain couples TRBV7-9 to TRBJ2-5; D not certain. V lost 1 base, J lost 3 bases, and 15 bases lay in between. This CDR3 is built from 16 residues. Germline V lookup: CDR1 SEHNR, CDR2 FQNEAQ (reference sequence).

V and J are TRBV10-3 and TRBJ2-4; a weak D match, TRBD2 (6 bases). Trimming stripped 5 bases from V and 0 bases from J, with 11 bases between. The CDR3 spans 15 residues. Germline lookup yields CDR1 ENHRY and CDR2 SYGVKD. The CDR3 here is CAISPGGLAKNIQYF. The CDR3 DNA reads as TGTGCCATCAGTCCTGGGGGACTAGCCAAAAACATTCAGTACTTC.

The V gene is TRBV3-1 (or the pseudogene TRBV3-2), the J gene TRBJ1-3; D unresolved. In germline, CDR1 is LGHDT, CDR2 YNNKEL (reference sequence). CDR3 length: 16 amino acids. The V gene lost 1 base and the J gene lost 0 bases, with 10 bases spanning the gap. The CDR3 loop reads CASSQVEASSGNTIYF. DNA for the CDR3: TGTGCCAGCAGCCAAGTGGAGGCTTCCTCTGGAAACACCATATATTTT.